The 9 T cell receptor beta chains given below trace back to one sample, sequenced in a study of blood T cell repertoires in COVID-19. Here immunoSEQ multiplex PCR was the method, and the copy in TCRdb shows in-frame clones only, minus some. The data hold tens of thousands of clones, with around 81% observed a single time. The source material was peripheral blood. These receptors all come from a middle-aged man with active COVID-19.

The V gene is TRBV5-1, the J gene TRBJ2-5; a possible D gene is TRBD1 (7 bases). Trimming pared 6 bases from V and 2 bases from J, leaving 17 bases between. The CDR3 is 15 residues long. Germline V gene data show CDR1 as SGHRS and CDR2 as YFSETQ. CDR3 coding DNA: TGCGCCAGCACCGTGATCGGGGGACAGCAAGAGACCCAGTACTTC. Translation gives CASTVIGGQQETQYF.

This sequence joins TRBV15 and TRBJ1-5; no definite D call. The germline V gene encodes CDR1 LNHNV and CDR2 YYDKDF (reference sequence). This CDR3 contains 14 residues. Trimming pared 0 bases from V and 5 bases from J, leaving 8 bases between. CDR3 DNA: TGTGCCACCAGCAGAGATGGCGGTTATCAGCCCCAGCATTTT. It specifies CATSRDGGYQPQHF.

J is TRBJ2-5 and V is TRBV27, with TRBD1 as a possible D gene (7 bases). Germline loops: CDR1 MNHEY, CDR2 SMNVEV (reference sequence). Trimming stripped 8 bases from V and 5 bases from J, with 18 bases between. The CDR3 totals 14 residues. The chain's CDR3 is CASRQSAGGETQYF. The CDR3 DNA is TGTGCCAGCCGACAGTCAGCAGGGGGGGAGACCCAGTACTTC.

The chain has TRBV9 and TRBJ2-7; 11 nucleotides align to TRBD2. With V trimmed by 7 bases and J by 5 bases, 2 bases remained unmatched. CDR3 size: 12 residues. Germline V lookup: CDR1 SGDLS, CDR2 YYNGEE. CDR3 amino acids: CASSGLADEQYF. The CDR3 coding sequence is TGTGCCAGCTCGGGACTAGCGGACGAGCAGTACTTC.

This clone has only a few counts. This chain links TRBV5-6 with TRBJ2-3; D not certain. This CDR3 has 15 residues. V was clipped by 6 bases and J by 1 base, with 15 bases between them. The germline CDR1 and CDR2 sequences are SGHDT and YYEEEE. The CDR3 spells CASTSLRFGTDTQYF. The CDR3 region has the DNA TGTGCCAGCACATCACTACGATTTGGCACAGATACGCAGTATTTT.

The rearrangement uses TRBV19 and TRBJ2-7, with D perhaps TRBD2 (5 bases). The CDR3 extends over 14 amino acids. Looked up from germline, CDR1 is LNHDA and CDR2 is SQIVND (reference sequence). Trimming left V 3 bases short and J 4 bases short, with 13 bases between. This chain's CDR3 is CASSIGNLHYEQYF. The DNA for the CDR3 is TGTGCCAGTAGTATCGGGAATCTGCATTACGAGCAGTACTTC.

This clone was counted once. This chain links TRBV30 with TRBJ2-7, with TRBD2 matching over 8 bases. The germline V gene has CDR1 GTSNPN and CDR2 SVGIG (reference sequence). This CDR3 spans 13 amino acids. The chain's CDR3 is CTLKREKTYEQYF. The CDR3 DNA sequence: TGTACCCTAAAGCGGGAGAAAACCTACGAGCAGTACTTC.

The rearrangement uses TRBV4-1 and TRBJ2-7; no definite D call. This CDR3 is 14 amino acids long. V lost 8 bases, J lost 7 bases, and 21 bases lay in between. The germline V gene has CDR1 MGHRA and CDR2 YSYEKL. This chain's CDR3 is CASRLSAAPGEQYF. CDR3 nucleotide sequence: TGCGCCAGCCGATTGTCAGCCGCTCCCGGGGAGCAGTACTTC.

The rearrangement joins TRBV30 to TRBJ1-1; D uncertain. Germline CDR1 is GTSNPN and CDR2 is SVGIG (reference sequence). The CDR3 is 13 amino acids. The germline V and J ends were trimmed by 0 bases and 6 bases, with 11 bases remaining between them. CDR3 coding DNA: TGTGCCTGGAGTGTAATGAGGGAATCTGAAGCTTTCTTT. Protein product: CAWSVMRESEAFF. Variable domain in full (rest from reference TRBV30 and TRBJ1-1): SQTIHQWPATLVQPVGSPLSLECTVEGTSNPNLYWYRQAAGRGLQLLFYSVGIGQISSEVPQNLSASRPQDRQFILSSKKLLLSDSGFYLCAWSVMRESEAFFGQGTRLTVV.